The clone carrying this TCR beta chain was recorded once. The antigen remains undetermined. Trimming removed 4 bases at V and 4 bases at J, with 16 bases between. CDR3 length: 15 residues. Germline V gene sequence: CDR1 LGHDT, CDR2 YNNKEL (reference sequence). The data derive from a study of Ad26.COV2.S vaccination and SARS-CoV-2 variants. Study summary: Trial arm assignment for the donor was COV1001 Ad26.COV2.S.

TCRdb keeps only in-frame clones here, not all; method: immunoSEQ multiplex PCR. The top ten hold approximately 5% of the sample, which has a few hundred thousand clones, almost 90% seen once. Study-wide results and caveats: Breadth measured for non-spike TCRs was similar across vaccine and placebo recipients. In TCR breadth and depth analyses, total T cell responses may have been underestimated.

The treatment: roughly 19 received Ad26.COV2.S at low or high dose, single or two shots; about 5 received placebo; per-sample allocation not given. Specimen acquisition occurred on day 63 following the initial vaccine or placebo injection. The input for sequencing was peripheral blood, taken in a trial of Ad26.COV2.S vaccine versus placebo. This chain links TRBV3-1 (or the pseudogene TRBV3-2) with TRBJ1-2; possibly TRBD1 for D (5 bases). The receptor was isolated from a person between 18 and 60 years old who received the Ad26.COV2.S COVID-19 vaccine or a placebo. The CDR3 reads CASSPGASGGYGYTF. The DNA of the CDR3 is TGTGCCAGCAGCCCCGGGGCGAGCGGGGGCTATGGCTACACCTTC.